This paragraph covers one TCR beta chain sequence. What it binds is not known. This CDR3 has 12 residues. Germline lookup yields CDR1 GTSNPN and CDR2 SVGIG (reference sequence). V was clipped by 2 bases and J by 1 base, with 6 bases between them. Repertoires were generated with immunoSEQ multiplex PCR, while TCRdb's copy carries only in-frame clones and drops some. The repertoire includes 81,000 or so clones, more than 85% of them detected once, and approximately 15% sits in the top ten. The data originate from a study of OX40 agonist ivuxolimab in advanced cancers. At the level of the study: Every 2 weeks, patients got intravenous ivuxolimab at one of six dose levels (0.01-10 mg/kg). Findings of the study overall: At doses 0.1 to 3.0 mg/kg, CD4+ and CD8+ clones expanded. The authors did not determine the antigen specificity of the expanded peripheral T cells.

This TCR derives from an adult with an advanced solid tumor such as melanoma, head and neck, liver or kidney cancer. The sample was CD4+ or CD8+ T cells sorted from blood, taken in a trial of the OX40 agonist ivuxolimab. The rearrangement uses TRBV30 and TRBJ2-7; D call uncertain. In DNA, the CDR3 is TGTGCCTGGAGTACGGTATCCTACGAGCAGTACTTC. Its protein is CAWSTVSYEQYF.